This T cell receptor beta chain originates from a study of OX40 agonist ivuxolimab in advanced cancers. Produced via immunoSEQ multiplex PCR; TCRdb's table is partial and in-frame only. The table shows about 14,000 clones, with 91% occurring only once. The germline gives CDR1 SGDLS, CDR2 YYNGEE. Trimming removed 6 bases from V and 2 bases from J, with 5 bases in between. This CDR3 contains 12 residues. The clonotype comes from an adult with an advanced solid tumor such as melanoma, head and neck, liver or kidney cancer. The specimen comprised CD4+ or CD8+ T cells sorted from blood, sampled in a trial of the OX40 agonist ivuxolimab. The chain recombines TRBV9 with TRBJ2-2; D unclear. This chain's CDR3 is CASTQNTGELFF. The CDR3 DNA follows: TGTGCCAGCACCCAAAACACCGGGGAGCTGTTTTTT.